These 21 T cell receptor beta chains originate from one sample sequenced in a study of blood T cell repertoires in COVID-19. The table came from immunoSEQ multiplex PCR; TCRdb's copy has only in-frame clones and leaves some out. In the table there are approximately 210,000 clones, around 88% of which are singletons. The material sequenced was PBMCs or T cells enriched from blood (not recorded which). The receptors stem from a woman aged 45-65 years with acute COVID-19.

The chain employs TRBV30 and TRBJ2-1; 8 bases agree with TRBD2. The germline V gene has CDR1 GTSNPN and CDR2 SVGIG (reference sequence). V was pared by 0 bases and J by 8 bases, with 9 bases of the junction left unmatched. The CDR3 is 15 residues long. CDR3 sequence reads: CAWSVGGPGGDEQFF. The CDR3 region has the DNA TGTGCCTGGAGTGTAGGAGGGCCGGGGGGGGATGAGCAGTTCTTC.

The chain links TRBV7-9 to TRBJ2-7; the D gene is possibly TRBD2 (5 bases). The CDR3 length is 14 residues. V was shortened by 1 base and J by 2 bases, with 9 bases between the two germline ends. The germline gives CDR1 SEHNR, CDR2 FQNEAQ (reference sequence). CDR3 loop: CASSLVGGTYEQYF. The DNA for the CDR3 is TGTGCCAGCAGCTTAGTTGGAGGAACCTACGAGCAGTACTTC.

This chain links TRBV9 with TRBJ2-2; no reliable D call. The V and J ends lost 2 bases and 4 bases respectively, with 9 bases between them. The germline CDR1 and CDR2 sequences are SGDLS and YYNGEE. CDR3 length equals 14 residues. CDR3 amino acids: CASSVPDTTGELFF. CDR3 sequence (DNA): TGTGCCAGCAGCGTCCCTGACACCACCGGGGAGCTGTTTTTT.

V gene TRBV30 combines with J gene TRBJ2-5; TRBD1 might be the D (6 bases). The V and J ends lost 5 bases and 0 bases respectively, with 7 bases between them. CDR3 size: 12 residues. Germline V gene sequence: CDR1 GTSNPN, CDR2 SVGIG (reference sequence). The CDR3 region has the DNA TGTGCCTGGGGACAGTACCAAGAGACCCAGTACTTC. Protein product: CAWGQYQETQYF.

This clone was observed once. The chain uses TRBV5-1 and TRBJ2-1; 9 bases agree with TRBD2. Germline assignment: CDR1 SGHRS and CDR2 YFSETQ. J gave up 8 bases and V 2 bases, and 5 bases lay outside the gene matches. The CDR3 has 14 amino acids. The CDR3 DNA reads as TGCGCCAGCAGCTTAAGCGGGAGGAATGATGAGCAGTTCTTC. Translation: CASSLSGRNDEQFF.

The V gene is TRBV5-1, the J gene TRBJ2-5, with a possible D match to TRBD2 (6 bases). Trimming took off 6 bases at V and 1 base at J, with 16 bases between the two ends. In germline, CDR1 is SGHRS, CDR2 YFSETQ. The CDR3 loop spans 15 amino acids. As DNA, the CDR3 is TGCGCCAGCACTAAAAAAACGGGGGTCCAAGAGACCCAGTACTTC. This codes for CASTKKTGVQETQYF. Complete variable domain (other parts from reference TRBV5-1 and TRBJ2-5): KAGVTQTPRYLIKTRGQQVTLSCSPISGHRSVSWYQQTPGQGLQFLFEYFSETQRNKGNFPGRFSGRQFSNSRSEMNVSTLELGDSALYLCASTKKTGVQETQYFGPGTRLLVL.

V gene TRBV30 combines with J gene TRBJ1-5; 9 positions agree with TRBD1. J lost 11 bases, V lost 2 bases, and 10 bases had no gene match. Germline V gene sequence: CDR1 GTSNPN, CDR2 SVGIG (reference sequence). The CDR3 is 14 residues long. The CDR3 protein is CAWSWGDRGTAQHF. Here the CDR3 DNA reads TGTGCCTGGAGTTGGGGAGACAGGGGGACGGCCCAGCATTTT.

CDR3 DNA sequence: TGTGCCAGCAGCCCACCCCAGGGTGAAGATGCCAAAAACATTCAGTACTTC. It yields the protein CASSPPQGEDAKNIQYF. The chain recombines TRBV3-1 (or the pseudogene TRBV3-2) with TRBJ2-4, with D tentatively TRBD1 (5 bases). The CDR3 contains 17 residues. Trimming took off 4 bases at V and 1 base at J, with 17 bases between the two ends. CDR1 is LGHDT, CDR2 YNNKEL, per germline (reference sequence).

The rearrangement uses TRBV6-5 and TRBJ2-1; 7 nucleotides align to TRBD2. The germline gives CDR1 MNHEY, CDR2 SVGAGI. The V segment lost 2 bases and the J segment 5 bases; nucleotides outside the gene matches: 3. The CDR3 has 14 amino acids. The CDR3 DNA follows: TGTGCCAGCAGTTACGGGGGGGAGGACAATGAGCAGTTCTTC. Encoded protein: CASSYGGEDNEQFF.

This chain joins TRBV30 and TRBJ2-2; 7 nucleotides agree with TRBD2. V was clipped by 1 base and J by 4 bases; unmatched bases: 6. Germline CDR1 reads GTSNPN; CDR2 reads SVGIG (reference sequence). This CDR3 spans 15 amino acids. The CDR3, as DNA: TGTGCCTGGAGTGGAGCGGGGTGGGGCACCGGGGAGCTGTTTTTT. Its protein is CAWSGAGWGTGELFF.

V and J are TRBV27 and TRBJ2-7; a possible D gene is TRBD1 (6 bases). Looked up from germline, CDR1 is MNHEY and CDR2 is SMNVEV (reference sequence). The CDR3 contains 16 residues. The V end lost 4 bases, the J end lost 4 bases, and 20 bases lay between the germline ends. CDR3 sequence (DNA): TGTGCCAGCAGTTCCCCCACCGGGACACCTTCTTACGAGCAGTACTTC. Residues: CASSSPTGTPSYEQYF.

The rearrangement joins TRBV10-1 to TRBJ2-1; D is unclear. This CDR3 has 22 residues. The V gene's germline CDR1 is WNHNN and CDR2 SYGVQD (reference sequence). Trimming took 6 bases from V and 0 from J, leaving 33 bases between them. This CDR3 is CASRWPISFGPGVRSSYNEQFF. CDR3 DNA: TGCGCCAGCAGATGGCCGATTTCATTTGGTCCTGGAGTCAGAAGCTCCTACAATGAGCAGTTCTTC.

This chain's CDR3 is CASSSSGQGAYEQYF. The CDR3 nucleotides read TGTGCCAGCAGCTCATCGGGACAGGGGGCCTACGAGCAGTACTTC. V usage is TRBV3-1 (or the pseudogene TRBV3-2) and J usage is TRBJ2-7; TRBD1 matches at 11 bases. This CDR3 is built from 15 residues. The V gene end was trimmed by 5 bases and the J gene end by 2 bases; junction bases not matched to a gene: 5. Germline V gene sequence: CDR1 LGHDT, CDR2 YNNKEL (reference sequence).

The chain carries TRBV29-1 and TRBJ2-7, with 10 nucleotides matching TRBD2. The CDR3 length is 14 residues. With 3 bases clipped from V and 0 bases from J, the junction kept 2 bases outside the gene matches. The germline V gene encodes CDR1 SQVTM and CDR2 ANQGSEA. The CDR3: CSVEASGSSYEQYF. In DNA form, the CDR3 reads TGCAGCGTTGAGGCTAGCGGGAGCTCCTACGAGCAGTACTTC.

The chain links TRBV6-2 or TRBV6-3 to TRBJ2-7; D possibly corresponds to TRBD2 (6 bases). Germline values: CDR1 MNHEY, CDR2 SVGEGT. The V end was cut by 6 bases, the J end by 0 bases, with 15 bases between. This CDR3 has 15 amino acids. CDR3: CASSNRGTGSYEQYF. CDR3 DNA: TGTGCCAGCAGCAACCGAGGGACTGGCTCCTACGAGCAGTACTTC.

The chain recombines TRBV5-8 with TRBJ1-5, with 9 bases matching TRBD1. The J segment lost 1 base and the V segment lost 4 bases, leaving 6 bases of the junction unmatched. The germline gives CDR1 SGHTS, CDR2 YDEGEE. The CDR3 has 16 amino acids. As DNA, the CDR3 is TGTGCCAGCAGCGCCCGGGACAGGGCGAGCAATCAGCCCCAGCATTTT. Translated, it gives CASSARDRASNQPQHF.

The rearrangement links TRBV6-5 to TRBJ1-6; 9 bases align to TRBD1. V lost 6 bases to trimming and J lost 7 bases; unmatched junction nucleotides: 7. Germline V gene lookup returns CDR1 MNHEY and CDR2 SVGAGI. This CDR3 is 15 amino acids long. The CDR3 here is CASSPDRGENSPLHF. The CDR3 DNA reads TGTGCCAGCAGCCCGGACAGGGGAGAGAATTCACCCCTCCACTTT.

This chain links TRBV27 with TRBJ1-1, with 8 positions matching TRBD1. The CDR3 is 13 residues long. Trimming at V came to 3 bases and at J to 8 bases, leaving 5 bases not matched to a gene. Germline assignment: CDR1 MNHEY and CDR2 SMNVEV (reference sequence). The CDR3 reads CASSFAGGKEAFF. The CDR3 nucleotides are TGTGCCAGCAGTTTCGCAGGGGGCAAGGAAGCTTTCTTT.

This clone is a singleton in its sample. This chain uses TRBV28 with TRBJ1-4; TRBD1 matches at 10 bases. The germline V gene has CDR1 MDHEN and CDR2 SYDVKM. The trim removed 3 bases at V and 8 bases at J, leaving 6 bases unmatched. This CDR3 spans 15 amino acids. The CDR3: CASSFAGTGVEKLFF. The CDR3 nucleotides read TGTGCCAGCAGTTTTGCCGGGACAGGGGTAGAAAAACTGTTTTTT.

This rearrangement joins TRBV14 to TRBJ2-7; possible D gene TRBD1, 6 bases. This CDR3 is 14 amino acids long. Germline-derived CDR1 and CDR2 are SGHDN and FVKESK. V was pared by 3 bases and J by 4 bases, with 13 bases between. The CDR3 nucleotides are TGTGCCAGCAGCCACCCAACGGACAGATACGAGCAGTACTTC. Protein product: CASSHPTDRYEQYF.

This chain connects TRBV5-4 to TRBJ1-6; D gene ambiguous. The CDR3 is 14 residues long. Germline V lookup: CDR1 SGHNT, CDR2 YYREEE (reference sequence). The V gene lost 3 bases and the J gene lost 7 bases, with 11 bases spanning the gap. The CDR3 nucleotides are TGTGCCAGCAGCTCTAGGAGGGAAAATTCACCCCTCCACTTT. It encodes CASSSRRENSPLHF.